This TCR beta chain was captured by sequencing in a study of CD8 T cells in ankylosing spondylitis. Study-wide findings and caveats: Clones linked to disease were reported to show significant enrichment in matched ankylosing spondylitis synovial fluid. Ankylosing spondylitis blood appeared to be characterized by a TCR beta motif of about 8 highly homologous variants.

V lost 4 bases, J lost 0 bases, and 17 bases lay in between. CDR3 length equals 17 residues. Germline V gene sequence: CDR1 MNHEY, CDR2 SVGEGT. TCRdb re-called the 5' RACE reads through MiXCR, storing one row per CDR3 protein. This repertoire shows 150,000 or so distinct CDR3 sequences, roughly 30% found once; its top ten account for over 5.5%. This clonotype has just a few counts. Its antigen is currently unknown. Specimen: synovial fluid, either unsorted or a sorted T cell fraction (not recorded which). This chain links TRBV6-2 or TRBV6-3 with TRBJ2-3, with D possibly TRBD1 on 6 matching bases. The clonotype comes from a male donor with ankylosing spondylitis. For the CDR3, the DNA is TGTGCCAGCAGTTCCTCGATGGGGGCTCTTAGCACAGATACGCAGTATTTT. Translated, it gives CASSSSMGALSTDTQYF.